These T cell receptor beta chains were read from a single sample in a study of T cell repertoires in cytomegalovirus infection. TCRdb reanalysed the reads using MiXCR and keeps one entry per CDR3 protein. The sample lists 250,000 to 300,000 distinct CDR3 sequences, approximately 22% occurring once. These receptors' antigens are unknown. The material was cultured PBMCs, obtained from culture after CMV antigen stimulation. These receptors originate from a human donor in good health (CMV status not recorded). Some clones in this sample may be carry-over from other donors' samples. Both conserved end residues are trimmed from each CDR3. Each record gives: clone size, V gene, J gene, CDR3 protein. Expanded clones are given a class, and other clones once, few, many or no size at all.

>many|TRBV7-2|TRBJ1-2
ASSLEDRGNGYT
>.|TRBV28|TRBJ2-2
ASSFWTGEKLF
>.|TRBV6-6|TRBJ2-5
ATYGVETQY
>.|TRBV6-1|TRBJ1-5
ASSGASAGDQPQH
>few|TRBV6-5|TRBJ2-6
ASSYSGSGANVLT
>few|TRBV5-1|TRBJ2-3
ASSIAAGGPDTQY
>.|TRBV20-1|TRBJ2-3
SAREVKAGGTTDTQY
>few|TRBV7-2|TRBJ1-1
ASSLTGGLEAF
>many|TRBV7-6|TRBJ1-6
ASSYRDGLNSPLH
>many|TRBV7-9|TRBJ1-2
ASSSPGQGFIYGYT
>.|TRBV11-2|TRBJ2-5
ASSSLVQETQY
>.|TRBV10-3|TRBJ2-5
AISEGQGAQETQY
>.|TRBV5-6|TRBJ2-7
ASKEGISYEQY
>.|TRBV10-3|TRBJ2-5
AISDIGEIQETQY
>few|TRBV19|TRBJ2-3
ASSRAWTAPSTDTQY
>few|TRBV4-3|TRBJ2-7
ASSQGAGPYEQY
>few|TRBV18|TRBJ2-7
ASSPTPLAGLYEQY
>few|TRBV6-1|TRBJ2-7
ASNLRQGSYEQY
>many|TRBV7-2|TRBJ1-4
ASSLASLTNEKLF
>many|TRBV10-3|TRBJ2-7
AISDRAGGAYEQY
>few|TRBV7-9|TRBJ1-1
ASSAWAGGNTEAF
>.|TRBV10-3|TRBJ2-5
AISESEETQY
>.|TRBV18|TRBJ2-7
ASSPFSRGGPSSYEQY
>.|TRBV15|TRBJ1-1
ATSRDPGQGLMNTEAF
>.|TRBV10-2|TRBJ1-4
ASRTAYNEKLF
>many|TRBV12-3/TRBV12-4|TRBJ1-5
ASSFRSIGTPGQPQH
>.|TRBV7-9|TRBJ2-1
ASSLPVWRTYNEQF
>.|TRBV6-2/TRBV6-3|TRBJ1-5
ASSYSQGYQPQH
>.|TRBV5-4|TRBJ2-7
ASSRRDRSYEQY
>.|TRBV6-2/TRBV6-3|TRBJ2-1
ASSYVLAGDTTRGKQF
>.|TRBV7-6|TRBJ2-1
ASSLGQGAPNEQF
>many|TRBV7-7|TRBJ2-2
ASSLAGDGGELF
>.|TRBV6-6|TRBJ1-4
ASSWTGGSEKLF
>.|TRBV12-3/TRBV12-4|TRBJ1-4
ASKTRGKLF
>many|TRBV6-1|TRBJ2-3
ASSLSARSTDTQY
>.|TRBV28|TRBJ1-2
ASSFWRTDGYT
>.|TRBV10-3|TRBJ1-1
AISEGRGQQNTEAF
>many|TRBV5-8|TRBJ2-6
ASSLGGLPPGANVLT
>.|TRBV19|TRBJ2-7
ASTIGGLGEQY
>many|TRBV7-2|TRBJ2-7
ASSLDRGRREQY
>.|TRBV11-3|TRBJ1-2
ASSYSGTGIDYGYT
>many|TRBV7-2|TRBJ2-1
ASSPPGGGPSSYNEQF
>.|TRBV12-3/TRBV12-4|TRBJ2-3
ASRPGTSGHNTQY
>few|TRBV6-2/TRBV6-3|TRBJ2-3
ASSYGPSGRPSGTQY
>.|TRBV12-3/TRBV12-4|TRBJ1-1
ASSLGYGNTEAF
>once|TRBV29-1|TRBJ1-1
SVEYTGKNTEAF
>.|TRBV27|TRBJ2-7
ASSPSGGREYEQY
>few|TRBV6-1|TRBJ1-1
ASSVGQGKSEAF
>.|TRBV7-9|TRBJ2-3
ASSRRNPSGNTDTQY
>many|TRBV7-8|TRBJ2-1
ASRLTSGDSYNEQF
>.|TRBV28|TRBJ1-5
ASSRTRGSNQPQH
>.|TRBV7-2|TRBJ1-2
ASSLDLAANYGYT